Described below is a single T cell receptor beta chain sequence and its context. The antigen remains undetermined. Over several immunoSEQ plates, each subset's genomic DNA was distributed in even portions. This table comes from immunoSEQ multiplex PCR, and its TCRdb copy is limited to in-frame clones, with some not included. The table records 550,000 to 700,000 clones, 60% to 75% of them present only once. V lost 6 bases and J lost 3; bases outside the gene matches: 6. The V gene's germline CDR1 is MNHNY and CDR2 SVGAGI (reference sequence). CDR3 length: 15 amino acids. The data were obtained in a study of shared clonotypes between healthy human individuals. Broader study findings: Enrolling few donors narrowed the genetic and exposure-history diversity that was represented.

Sequenced sample: memory CD4+ T cells sorted from blood. As to subset: CD45RA-negative fraction. The receptor was isolated from a woman in her 30s in good health. The rearrangement joins TRBV6-6 to TRBJ1-3; 9 nucleotides align to TRBD1. In DNA form, the CDR3 reads TGTGCCAGCAGCCAACAGGGGGCGGATGGAAACACCATATATTTT. It yields the protein CASSQQGADGNTIYF.